This is a list of T cell receptor beta chains from one sample in a study of blood T cell repertoires in COVID-19. This table comes from immunoSEQ multiplex PCR, and its TCRdb copy is limited to in-frame clones, with some not included. The sample records about 300,000 clones, 70% to 90% being singletons. The sequenced material came from peripheral blood. The receptors shown here come from a man aged 18 to 29 who had recovered from COVID-19. Each CDR3 is given with its conserved first and last residue. Fields, in order: clone size, J gene, V gene, D gene, CDR3 DNA, CDR3 protein. A D gene is named only where the DNA matches it firmly. Rows give clone size only sometimes, using once, few, many, or a class for an expanded clone.

size: -; J: TRBJ2-5; V: TRBV7-7; D: TRBD2; DNA: TGTGCTAGCAGCTTAGCGCACGGACTAGCGAAAGAGACCCAGTACTTC; CDR3: CASSLAHGLAKETQYF
size: -; J: TRBJ2-6; V: TRBV4-2; D: -; DNA: TGTGCCAGCAGCCAAGATCAGACTTCTGGGGCCAACGTCCTGACTTTC; CDR3: CASSQDQTSGANVLTF
size: -; J: TRBJ2-5; V: TRBV10-3; D: -; DNA: TGTGCCATCAGTGAGGGCGAGACCCAGTACTTC; CDR3: CAISEGETQYF
size: -; J: TRBJ2-1; V: TRBV27; D: TRBD2; DNA: TGTGCCAGCAGTGACCTGACTAGCGGGAGGGCCCATGAGCAGTTCTTC; CDR3: CASSDLTSGRAHEQFF
size: -; J: TRBJ2-7; V: TRBV9; D: -; DNA: TGTGCCAGCAGCCCAGGACCGAGTGGAGGAGAGCAGTACTTC; CDR3: CASSPGPSGGEQYF
size: once; J: TRBJ1-3; V: TRBV10-1; D: -; DNA: TGCGCCAGCAGTGGACAGAGCTCTGGAAACACCATATATTTT; CDR3: CASSGQSSGNTIYF
size: -; J: TRBJ1-4; V: TRBV7-9; D: -; DNA: TGTGCCAGCAGCCCTCGTCCGGGGGATAATGAAAAACTGTTTTTT; CDR3: CASSPRPGDNEKLFF
size: -; J: TRBJ1-1; V: TRBV15; D: -; DNA: TGTGCCACCAGCGGGGCGAAGGGGGAAGTTCTGTGGGACACTGAAGCTTTCTTT; CDR3: CATSGAKGEVLWDTEAFF
size: -; J: TRBJ1-2; V: TRBV5-4; D: TRBD1; DNA: TGTGCCAGCAGCTTGAAAGGACAGGGGACTTTGGGCTATGGCTACACCTTC; CDR3: CASSLKGQGTLGYGYTF
size: -; J: TRBJ1-4; V: TRBV5-4; D: -; DNA: TGTGCCATCCGGGATAAGAATGAAAAACTGTTTTTT; CDR3: CAIRDKNEKLFF
size: -; J: TRBJ1-4; V: TRBV5-6; D: -; DNA: TGTGCCAGCAGCTTGAGTTTGCAGTCGAATGAAAAACTGTTTTTT; CDR3: CASSLSLQSNEKLFF
size: -; J: TRBJ1-1; V: TRBV11-2; D: -; DNA: TGTGCCAGCAGCTTAGATCTAAGCGGCACTGAAGCTTTCTTT; CDR3: CASSLDLSGTEAFF
size: few; J: TRBJ1-6; V: TRBV7-9; D: -; DNA: TGTGCCAGCAGCCCTAGTTATAATTCACCCCTCCACTTT; CDR3: CASSPSYNSPLHF
size: -; J: TRBJ1-1; V: TRBV4-2; D: -; DNA: TGTGCCAGCAGCCCCCACAGTTGGGACACTGAAGCTTTCTTT; CDR3: CASSPHSWDTEAFF
size: once; J: TRBJ1-1; V: TRBV5-1; D: TRBD1; DNA: TGCGCCAGCAGCGTGAGGGGGCAAGGCACTGAAGCTTTCTTT; CDR3: CASSVRGQGTEAFF
size: -; J: TRBJ2-2; V: TRBV10-3; D: -; DNA: TGTGCCATCAGTGACAGCACCGGGGAGCTGTTTTTT; CDR3: CAISDSTGELFF
size: once; J: TRBJ2-7; V: TRBV21-1; D: -; DNA: TGTGCCAGCAGCTCTCCGGGACAGGGGGCAGCCGAGCAGTACTTC; CDR3: CASSSPGQGAAEQYF
size: -; J: TRBJ2-1; V: TRBV9; D: -; DNA: TGTGCCAGCAGCGACCCCAGGTTGTACAATGAGCAGTTCTTC; CDR3: CASSDPRLYNEQFF
size: -; J: TRBJ1-4; V: TRBV3-1/TRBV3-2; D: TRBD1; DNA: TGTGCCAGCAACTTAGGGGGCATTAGCGAAAAACTGTTTTTT; CDR3: CASNLGGISEKLFF
size: -; J: TRBJ2-5; V: TRBV6-5; D: -; DNA: TGTGCCAGCAGGGAGGGACAGCTCCAAGAGACCCAGTACTTC; CDR3: CASREGQLQETQYF
size: few; J: TRBJ1-4; V: TRBV11-2; D: -; DNA: TGTGCCAGCAGCTTACTCAGGGTCGTGGCTAATGAAAAACTGTTTTTT; CDR3: CASSLLRVVANEKLFF
size: -; J: TRBJ1-3; V: TRBV6-5; D: -; DNA: TGTGTTCCAGATGGGGGCGGGTTATCTGGAAACACCATATATTTT; CDR3: CVPDGGGLSGNTIYF
size: -; J: TRBJ2-7; V: TRBV4-1; D: -; DNA: TGCGCCAGCAGCCATCCCCTGGAAGGGACTTACGAACCCTACGAGCAGTACTTC; CDR3: CASSHPLEGTYEPYEQYF
size: few; J: TRBJ1-5; V: TRBV23-1; D: -; DNA: TGCGCCAGCAGTCAATCGAACAGGGAGCATCAGCCCCAGCATTTT; CDR3: CASSQSNREHQPQHF